Following are 19 T cell receptor beta chains from one sample sequenced in a study of blood T cell repertoires in COVID-19. Data came from immunoSEQ multiplex PCR; TCRdb stores just in-frame clones and leaves some out. The data hold 45,000 to 50,000 clones, with about 86% observed a single time. The material sequenced was peripheral blood. These receptors came from a human donor in a cohort sampled during active COVID-19.

The J gene is TRBJ2-1, the V gene TRBV10-3, with TRBD1 matching 8 bases. The CDR3 has 16 amino acids. The germline V gene has CDR1 ENHRY and CDR2 SYGVKD. V dropped 0 bases and J dropped 3; count of bases not matched to a gene: 4. Here the CDR3 reads CAISESGQVDYNEQFF. CDR3 sequence (DNA): TGTGCCATCAGTGAGTCGGGACAGGTAGACTACAATGAGCAGTTCTTC.

This chain connects TRBV12-1 to TRBJ1-2. TRBV12-1 is flagged as a pseudogene. The CDR3 runs to 12 residues. This chain's CDR3 is CASSGGDNGYTF. The CDR3, as DNA: TGTGCCAGCAGCGGGGGGGACAATGGCTACACCTTC.

The chain has TRBV10-3 and TRBJ2-7; tentative D call: TRBD2 (6 bases). CDR1 ENHRY and CDR2 SYGVKD come from the germline V gene. This CDR3 contains 15 residues. V lost 5 bases and J 0 bases, leaving 14 bases between the germline ends. The CDR3 DNA sequence: TGTGCCATCAGTCCCGGAGGGGCGAGCTCCTACGAGCAGTACTTC. Protein: CAISPGGASSYEQYF.

The chain joins TRBV29-1 to TRBJ2-1; perhaps TRBD2 as D (5 bases). The CDR3 is made up of 12 amino acids. V lost 3 bases and J lost 7, with 10 bases in between. Germline V gene lookup returns CDR1 SQVTM and CDR2 ANQGSEA. In DNA form, the CDR3 reads TGCAGCGTTGACTTGGGCGGGAATGAGCAGTTCTTC. Protein sequence: CSVDLGGNEQFF.

This rearrangement joins TRBV11-3 to TRBJ2-1; D is uncertain. V was pared by 3 bases and J by 8 bases, with 11 bases between. Germline CDR1 SGHNT, CDR2 YENEEA. The CDR3 is 13 residues long. CDR3 sequence reads: CASSLNEHYEQFF. The CDR3 DNA reads as TGTGCCAGCAGCTTGAACGAGCACTATGAGCAGTTCTTC.

This chain joins TRBV4-1 and TRBJ2-1; D may be TRBD1 (6 bases). Germline V gene data show CDR1 as MGHRA and CDR2 as YSYEKL. The CDR3 spans 16 residues. V lost 4 bases and J 5 bases, leaving 18 bases between the germline ends. In DNA, the CDR3 is TGCGCCAGCAGCCTTCCAACAGGGTTAGGGAACAATGAGCAGTTCTTC. Its protein product is CASSLPTGLGNNEQFF.

The chain links TRBV18 to TRBJ1-5; TRBD1 aligns across 10 bases. V lost 5 bases, J lost 6 bases, and 4 bases stayed unmatched. This CDR3 has 14 amino acids. Germline loops: CDR1 KGHSH, CDR2 LQKENI. The CDR3 coding sequence is TGTGCCAGCTCAGATGGACAGGGGGTTCAGCCCCAGCATTTT. Its protein is CASSDGQGVQPQHF.

The CDR3 loop is CASSWRVHEQYF. CDR3 nucleotides: TGTGCCAGCAGCTGGAGGGTCCACGAGCAGTACTTC. J is TRBJ2-7 and V is TRBV7-3, with D maybe TRBD2 (6 bases). V gave up 4 bases and J gave up 5 bases, with 9 bases separating them. This CDR3 is built from 12 residues. Germline V gives CDR1 SGHTA, CDR2 FQGTGA.

V is TRBV7-8 and J is TRBJ2-4; the D is unclear. Trimming removed 4 bases at V and 0 bases at J, with 7 bases between. The CDR3 is 14 amino acids. Germline CDR1 is SGHVS and CDR2 is FQNEAQ. The CDR3 loop reads CASSSDLAKNIQYF. The CDR3 DNA sequence: TGTGCCAGCAGCTCAGATCTAGCCAAAAACATTCAGTACTTC.

This clone was observed a single time. This chain joins TRBV4-2 and TRBJ2-1, with unresolved D. The CDR3 is 16 amino acids. Germline V gene lookup returns CDR1 LGHNA and CDR2 YNFKEQ. V shed 0 bases and J shed 0 bases, with 9 bases lying between them. In DNA form, the CDR3 reads TGTGCCAGCAGCCAAGAGAGACTCACCTCCTACAATGAGCAGTTCTTC. It encodes CASSQERLTSYNEQFF.

The V call is TRBV6-5, the J call TRBJ2-7; 7 bases map to TRBD1. Germline-derived CDR1 and CDR2 are MNHEY and SVGAGI. With V trimmed by 6 bases and J by 6 bases, 2 bases remained unmatched. The CDR3 extends over 11 amino acids. CDR3 protein: CASRTGSEQYF. CDR3 nucleotides: TGTGCCAGCAGGACAGGGAGCGAGCAGTACTTC.

The CDR3 region is CASSQATLALTGELFF. CDR3 bases: TGTGCCAGCAGCCAAGCAACACTAGCGCTCACCGGGGAGCTGTTTTTT. This chain connects TRBV4-2 to TRBJ2-2; 7 nucleotides line up with TRBD2. CDR1 is LGHNA, CDR2 YNFKEQ, per germline. The CDR3 is 16 residues long. The V and J ends lost 1 base and 4 bases, in that order; junction bases with no gene match: 6.

The V call is TRBV7-2, the J call TRBJ2-1; 8 nucleotides match TRBD2. The CDR3 loop spans 15 amino acids. The J segment lost 9 bases and the V segment lost 1 base, leaving 8 bases of the junction unmatched. The germline CDR1 and CDR2 sequences are SGHTA and FQGNSA. CDR3 amino acids: CASSLEGLAVSEQFF. CDR3 in DNA: TGTGCCAGCAGCTTAGAAGGACTAGCAGTGTCTGAGCAGTTCTTC.

The V call is TRBV4-2, the J call TRBJ2-7, with no clear D. The CDR3 totals 13 residues. Germline assignment: CDR1 LGHNA and CDR2 YNFKEQ. Trimming removed 0 bases at V and 3 bases at J, with 6 bases between. CDR3 residues: CASSQDPNYEQYF. CDR3 sequence (DNA): TGTGCCAGCAGCCAAGATCCCAACTACGAGCAGTACTTC.

This chain uses TRBV2 with TRBJ2-1, with D perhaps TRBD2 (6 bases). Germline V gene data show CDR1 as SNHLY and CDR2 as FYNNEI. V was shortened by 6 bases and J by 6 bases, with 12 bases between the two germline ends. This CDR3 has 13 amino acids. The CDR3 here is CASSGGFRNEQFF. CDR3 sequence (DNA): TGTGCCAGCAGCGGAGGGTTCCGCAATGAGCAGTTCTTC.

This clone appeared once. V and J are TRBV29-1 and TRBJ2-3; TRBD2 might be the D (5 bases). CDR1 and CDR2 from the germline V gene are SQVTM and ANQGSEA. V lost 4 bases to trimming and J lost 4 bases, with 15 bases between them. This CDR3 region has 14 residues. CDR3 nucleotide sequence: TGCAGCGTTGGGGCAGGTTGGAGGTCAGATACGCAGTATTTT. Protein product: CSVGAGWRSDTQYF.

The rearrangement uses TRBV6-5 and TRBJ2-2, with D tentatively TRBD2 (6 bases). V was pared by 7 bases and J by 5 bases, with 11 bases between. This CDR3 spans 13 amino acids. Per the germline V gene, CDR1 is MNHEY and CDR2 is SVGAGI. CDR3 bases: TGTGCCAGCATCACTGGGGGGACCGGGGAGCTGTTTTTT. Its protein is CASITGGTGELFF.

The chain couples TRBV12-3 or TRBV12-4 to TRBJ2-5; 7 nucleotides agree with TRBD1. The J segment lost 3 bases and the V segment lost 8 bases, leaving 0 bases of the junction unmatched. The CDR3 has 11 residues. The CDR3 region is CASDREETQYF. Here the CDR3 DNA reads TGTGCCAGCGACAGGGAAGAGACCCAGTACTTC.

The chain has TRBV5-1 and TRBJ2-7; D may be TRBD1 (5 bases). This CDR3 spans 13 amino acids. Germline V CDR1 and CDR2: SGHRS, YFSETQ. The V and J ends lost 0 bases and 3 bases respectively, with 7 bases between them. The CDR3 loop reads CASSLEGIYEQYF. DNA for the CDR3: TGCGCCAGCAGCTTGGAGGGGATCTACGAGCAGTACTTC.